What follows are 32 T cell receptor beta chains derived from one specimen sequenced in a study of blood T cell repertoires in COVID-19. Produced via immunoSEQ multiplex PCR; TCRdb's table is partial and in-frame only. The sample records about 100,000 clones, about 80% being singletons. Material for sequencing was peripheral blood. The receptors come from a man in his 70s with acute or convalescent COVID-19.

The V and J genes are TRBV5-4 and TRBJ1-2; no clear D. Germline-derived CDR1 and CDR2 are SGHNT and YYREEE (reference sequence). Trimming cost V 0 bases and J 4 bases, with 19 bases left between them. The CDR3 length is 17 residues. This chain's CDR3 is CASSLGSTAGSFYGYTF. The CDR3 DNA follows: TGTGCCAGCAGCTTGGGTTCTACCGCGGGTTCCTTCTATGGCTACACCTTC.

The rearrangement uses TRBV9 and TRBJ1-1; 8 nucleotides align to TRBD1. Unmatched junction bases numbered 4, after V lost 3 bases and J lost 9 bases. The germline CDR1 and CDR2 sequences are SGDLS and YYNGEE. The CDR3 spans 12 residues. In DNA form, the CDR3 reads TGTGCCAGCAGCGGGACAGGGCAGAAAGCTTTCTTT. This translates into CASSGTGQKAFF.

The V and J genes are TRBV10-3 and TRBJ2-3, with D perhaps matching TRBD1 (6 bases). Germline CDR1 ENHRY, CDR2 SYGVKD. The CDR3 spans 13 residues. The germline V and J ends were trimmed by 6 bases and 2 bases, with 9 bases remaining between them. The CDR3 DNA sequence: TGTGCCATCAGAGGGACACTCACAGATACGCAGTATTTT. It yields the protein CAIRGTLTDTQYF.

The rearrangement joins TRBV5-1 to TRBJ2-2, with 8 bases matching TRBD1. The CDR3 contains 16 residues. Germline values: CDR1 SGHRS, CDR2 YFSETQ. The V segment lost 6 bases and the J segment 3 bases; nucleotides outside the gene matches: 10. Here the CDR3 reads CASKGSGQGDTGELFF. DNA for the CDR3: TGCGCCAGCAAGGGAAGCGGACAGGGCGACACCGGGGAGCTGTTTTTT.

This clone came up once. The chain has TRBV6-5 and TRBJ2-1; D unclear. The CDR3 contains 13 residues. Germline loops: CDR1 MNHEY, CDR2 SVGAGI. V shed 4 bases and J shed 8 bases, with 12 bases lying between them. The CDR3 protein is CASSWRREDEQFF. As DNA, the CDR3 is TGTGCCAGCAGTTGGAGACGAGAGGATGAGCAGTTCTTC.

CDR3 DNA sequence: TGTGCCAGCAGCCTCAGGGGAGGCTACACCTTC. It codes for CASSLRGGYTF. This sequence joins TRBV9 and TRBJ1-2; tentative D call: TRBD1 (6 bases). The germline CDR1 and CDR2 sequences are SGDLS and YYNGEE. V was pared by 4 bases and J by 8 bases, with 9 bases between. The length of the CDR3 is 11 residues.

The genes are TRBV6-2 or TRBV6-3 and TRBJ2-4; 9 bases are shared with TRBD1. This CDR3 has 14 residues. Germline V gene sequence: CDR1 MNHEY, CDR2 SVGEGT. Germline trimming cut 5 bases from V and 6 bases from J; bases unmatched to any gene: 5. CDR3 region: CASSRTGEGNIQYF. As DNA, the CDR3 is TGTGCCAGCAGTCGGACAGGGGAGGGAAACATTCAGTACTTC.

The gene calls are TRBV27 and TRBJ2-7, with 8 bases lining up with TRBD1. The CDR3 covers 15 residues. The germline CDR1 and CDR2 sequences are MNHEY and SMNVEV (reference sequence). J lost 4 bases, V lost 1 base, and 6 bases had no gene match. The DNA for the CDR3 is TGTGCCAGCAGTTTATGGGCAGGGGGCGGTTACGAGCAGTACTTC. This translates into CASSLWAGGGYEQYF.

As to this clone: This sample includes further DNA sequences coding for the same CDR3. The chain links TRBV2 to TRBJ2-2; 8 bases align to TRBD1. There are 15 residues in the CDR3. CDR1 SNHLY and CDR2 FYNNEI come from the germline V gene. The ends lost 4 bases at V and 4 bases at J; junction bases unmatched: 5. This chain's CDR3 is CASSVSGGGTGELFF. The CDR3 coding sequence is TGTGCCAGCAGTGTATCAGGGGGCGGCACCGGGGAGCTGTTTTTT.

V gene TRBV7-6 combines with J gene TRBJ2-1, with D maybe TRBD1 (7 bases). The V gene lost 1 base and the J gene lost 4 bases, with 14 bases spanning the gap. The CDR3 has 16 amino acids. Germline CDR1 is SGHVS and CDR2 is FNYEAQ. In DNA, the CDR3 is TGTGCCAGCAGCTTAGAGGGCAGGGGGGTTTACAATGAGCAGTTCTTC. This translates into CASSLEGRGVYNEQFF.

The gene calls are TRBV27 and TRBJ2-7; 10 nucleotides line up with TRBD2. Germline values: CDR1 MNHEY, CDR2 SMNVEV (reference sequence). The J segment lost 5 bases and the V segment lost 3 bases, leaving 13 bases of the junction unmatched. The CDR3 sequence is 17 residues long. This CDR3 reads CASSFGLAGARSDEQYF. Here the CDR3 DNA reads TGTGCCAGCAGTTTTGGTCTAGCGGGGGCCCGCAGCGACGAGCAGTACTTC.

The V gene is TRBV11-2, the J gene TRBJ2-7; 8 positions match TRBD1. The CDR3 totals 13 residues. Losses at the gene ends were 4 bases for V and 6 bases for J; bases not matched to a gene: 5. The germline gives CDR1 SGHAT, CDR2 FQNNGV. In DNA, the CDR3 is TGTGCCAGCAGCTCCCAGGGGGCCGGCGAGCAGTACTTC. It translates to CASSSQGAGEQYF.

The chain couples TRBV12-3 or TRBV12-4 to TRBJ2-7, with 7 bases lining up with TRBD2. CDR3 length: 13 amino acids. Trimming cost V 4 bases and J 8 bases; bases outside gene matches: 8. In DNA, the CDR3 is TGTGCCAGCAGTTACGGGAGGTTGGTCAAGCAGTACTTC. This translates into CASSYGRLVKQYF.

The chain recombines TRBV6-2 or TRBV6-3 with TRBJ1-1, with unresolved D. This CDR3 is built from 16 residues. The germline V gene has CDR1 MNHEY and CDR2 SVGEGT. V was trimmed by 4 bases and J by 5 bases, leaving 20 bases between them. The CDR3 reads CASSSPTRPGGTEAFF. As DNA, the CDR3 is TGTGCCAGCAGTTCCCCTACGCGCCCCGGCGGGACTGAAGCTTTCTTT.

This clone was detected a few times. The chain employs TRBV4-3 and TRBJ1-2; the D is unclear. Deletions cut 5 bases from V and 0 bases from J, with 16 bases between. This CDR3 is built from 16 residues. The germline CDR1 and CDR2 sequences are LGHNA and YSLEER. The DNA of the CDR3 is TGCGCCAGCAGCGAATGGGCCTGGCAGTCTAACTATGGCTACACCTTC. It codes for CASSEWAWQSNYGYTF.

The table lists this clone with a count of one. The V gene is TRBV19, the J gene TRBJ2-1, with no clear D. Trimming left V 0 bases short and J 9 bases short, with 9 bases between. This CDR3 is built from 13 residues. Germline V lookup: CDR1 LNHDA, CDR2 SQIVND (reference sequence). CDR3 nucleotide sequence: TGTGCCAGTAGTATAGATCGGGTGGGTGAGCAGTTCTTC. Amino acids: CASSIDRVGEQFF.

This chain uses TRBV19 with TRBJ1-5; D gene uncertain. The CDR3 consists of 15 residues. From germline, CDR1 is LNHDA and CDR2 SQIVND (reference sequence). V was shortened by 5 bases and J by 0 bases, with 11 bases between the two germline ends. The CDR3 DNA follows: TGTGCCAGTAGTCCCTCTTTAAATAGCAATCAGCCCCAGCATTTT. Its translation is CASSPSLNSNQPQHF. Using reference TRBV19 and TRBJ1-5 for the parts outside the CDR3, the full variable domain is DGGITQSPKYLFRKEGQNVTLSCEQNLNHDAMYWYRQDPGQGLRLIYYSQIVNDFQKGDIAEGYSVSREKKESFPLTVTSAQKNPTAFYLCASSPSLNSNQPQHFGDGTRLSIL.

The rearrangement uses TRBV6-5 and TRBJ1-1; D is uncertain. The CDR3 is 13 residues long. The germline V gene has CDR1 MNHEY and CDR2 SVGAGI. Trimming removed 6 bases at V and 0 bases at J, with 8 bases between. The CDR3, as DNA: TGTGCCAGCAGACCCACAGTGAACACTGAAGCTTTCTTT. Residues: CASRPTVNTEAFF.

The chain links TRBV2 to TRBJ2-1; the D gene is possibly TRBD2 (7 bases). The CDR3 length is 15 residues. V was cut by 6 bases and J by 4 bases, with 16 bases left in between. CDR1 is SNHLY, CDR2 FYNNEI, per germline. CDR3 protein: CASRVLGGGYNEQFF. For the CDR3, the DNA is TGTGCCAGCAGGGTTCTAGGGGGGGGATACAATGAGCAGTTCTTC. Using reference TRBV2 and TRBJ2-1 for the parts outside the CDR3, the full variable domain is EPEVTQTPSHQVTQMGQEVILRCVPISNHLYFYWYRQILGQKVEFLVSFYNNEISEKSEIFDDQFSVERPDGSNFTLKIRSTKLEDSAMYFCASRVLGGGYNEQFFGPGTRLTVL.

The chain is built from TRBV9 and TRBJ1-3, with D hard to call. Germline CDR1 reads SGDLS; CDR2 reads YYNGEE. Trimming took off 0 bases at V and 0 bases at J, with 7 bases between the two ends. This CDR3 comprises 15 residues. The CDR3 region is CASSVGWSSGNTIYF. For the CDR3, the DNA is TGTGCCAGCAGCGTAGGATGGAGCTCTGGAAACACCATATATTTT.

The rearrangement joins TRBV7-3 to TRBJ2-5; 7 bases are a match to TRBD2. This CDR3 has 16 residues. Looked up from germline, CDR1 is SGHTA and CDR2 is FQGTGA. J lost 1 base, V lost 2 bases, and 7 bases had no gene match. CDR3 sequence: CASSLGQLAAQETQYF. The CDR3 DNA is TGTGCCAGCAGCTTAGGGCAGCTAGCGGCCCAAGAGACCCAGTACTTC.

This chain uses TRBV4-3 with TRBJ2-7; 9 bases line up with TRBD1. V lost 9 bases to trimming and J lost 2 bases; unmatched junction nucleotides: 5. This CDR3 spans 13 amino acids. Germline V gives CDR1 LGHNA, CDR2 YSLEER. This chain's CDR3 is CARPGQGPYEQYF. The CDR3, as DNA: TGCGCCAGACCGGGACAGGGTCCCTACGAGCAGTACTTC.

This rearrangement joins TRBV14 to TRBJ1-6; TRBD1 matches 7 bases. Germline trimming cut 2 bases from V and 6 bases from J; bases unmatched to any gene: 7. Germline lookup yields CDR1 SGHDN and CDR2 FVKESK. The CDR3 sequence is 16 residues long. The chain's CDR3 is CASSQRSAGGNSPLHF. CDR3 DNA: TGTGCCAGCAGCCAACGGTCGGCAGGGGGTAATTCACCCCTCCACTTT.

The CDR3 sequence is CASSLPRGGGETQYF. CDR3 coding DNA: TGTGCCAGCAGCCTTCCTCGAGGGGGCGGGGAGACCCAGTACTTC. The genes are TRBV7-9 and TRBJ2-5; 7 nucleotides match TRBD1. Germline V gene sequence: CDR1 SEHNR, CDR2 FQNEAQ (reference sequence). The CDR3 sequence is 15 residues long. The V and J ends lost 5 bases and 5 bases, in that order; junction bases with no gene match: 11.

This clone came up once. The rearrangement uses TRBV6-1 and TRBJ2-3; TRBD1 agrees at 11 bases. The length of the CDR3 is 16 residues. CDR1 MNHNS and CDR2 SASEGT come from the germline V gene. Losses at the gene ends were 1 base for V and 5 bases for J; bases not matched to a gene: 5. In DNA form, the CDR3 reads TGTGCCAGCAGTGAAGTGATGGGGACAGGGGGAGATACGCAGTATTTT. Protein sequence: CASSEVMGTGGDTQYF.

The V and J genes are TRBV4-3 and TRBJ1-3, with 9 bases identical to TRBD1. CDR1 and CDR2 (germline): LGHNA, YSLEER. This CDR3 has 16 residues. V was pared by 2 bases and J by 5 bases, with 7 bases of the junction left unmatched. The CDR3, as DNA: TGCGCCAGCAGCCAAAACACAGGGGGCGCGAGAAACACCATATATTTT. It encodes CASSQNTGGARNTIYF.

The V call is TRBV5-4, the J call TRBJ2-5; possibly TRBD2 for D (5 bases). The ends were cut back, 3 bases at V and 5 bases at J, with 14 bases in the middle. Germline CDR1 SGHNT, CDR2 YYREEE (reference sequence). The CDR3 loop spans 14 amino acids. CDR3 residues: CASSSWTERETQYF. CDR3 DNA sequence: TGTGCCAGCAGCTCATGGACTGAAAGGGAGACCCAGTACTTC.

The chain carries TRBV6-5 and TRBJ1-2; no clear D. The germline V gene encodes CDR1 MNHEY and CDR2 SVGAGI. The CDR3 length is 12 residues. The V end lost 6 bases, the J end lost 4 bases, and 9 bases lay between the germline ends. The CDR3 DNA reads TGTGCCAGCAGGAATGACTTCTATGGCTACACCTTC. Its translation: CASRNDFYGYTF.

J is TRBJ2-5 and V is TRBV6-1; TRBD2 agrees at 7 bases. J gave up 2 bases and V 1 base, and 4 bases lay outside the gene matches. Germline V CDR1 and CDR2: MNHNS, SASEGT. The CDR3 loop spans 15 amino acids. The CDR3 sequence: CASSEGLAVQETQYF. CDR3 in DNA: TGTGCCAGCAGTGAAGGTCTAGCGGTACAAGAGACCCAGTACTTC.

This clone appeared a few times. The chain is built from TRBV6-5 and TRBJ2-2, with 7 bases matching TRBD1. Trimming cost V 5 bases and J 7 bases; bases outside gene matches: 10. The CDR3 is made up of 15 amino acids. Germline V gene data show CDR1 as MNHEY and CDR2 as SVGAGI. The CDR3 region is CASSPLTGYNGELFF. CDR3 bases: TGTGCCAGCAGTCCATTGACAGGGTATAACGGGGAGCTGTTTTTT.

The V and J genes are TRBV2 and TRBJ1-5, with TRBD1 matching over 7 bases. CDR3 length equals 15 residues. Germline CDR1 is SNHLY and CDR2 is FYNNEI. Trimming removed 6 bases from V and 3 bases from J; junction bases left unmatched: 8. The CDR3 sequence: CASRLGQVTNQPQHF. The CDR3 bases are TGTGCCAGCAGGCTAGGACAGGTCACCAATCAGCCCCAGCATTTT.

The J gene is TRBJ1-2, the V gene TRBV27, with a weak D call TRBD1 (5 bases). Trimming pared 0 bases from V and 6 bases from J, leaving 8 bases between. Germline-derived CDR1 and CDR2 are MNHEY and SMNVEV (reference sequence). This CDR3 spans 13 amino acids. Here the CDR3 reads CASSLSGGDGYTF. CDR3 in DNA: TGTGCCAGCAGTTTATCGGGGGGTGATGGCTACACCTTC.